This TCR beta chain was captured by sequencing in a study of early T cells in non-severe SARS-CoV-2 infection. Individual cDNA molecules were tagged with unique molecular identifiers. Using its own MiXCR run on the 5' RACE reads, TCRdb lists one record per CDR3 protein. The sample holds about 55,000 distinct CDR3 sequences, 15% seen once. This clonotype was detected many times. Its antigen is currently unknown. CDR3 length: 15 amino acids. Deletions cut 0 bases from V and 0 bases from J, with 8 bases between. CDR1 SGHAT and CDR2 FQNNGV come from the germline V gene. Study outcomes and limitations: VDJdb matching skewed toward anti-spike CD8 responses, missing private and CD4 specificities.

The sample in question was whole blood, obtained at baseline. The chain couples TRBV11-2 to TRBJ1-1; D uncertain. The sequence was collected from an adult who was a healthcare worker with PCR-confirmed SARS-CoV-2 infection or an uninfected control (not recorded which). The CDR3 region has the DNA TGTGCCAGCAGCTTAGATCCGTCAGTGAACACTGAAGCTTTCTTT. Protein product: CASSLDPSVNTEAFF.